This T cell receptor (beta chain) was profiled in a study of cytomegalovirus exposure and HLA in healthy donors. Study conclusions and caveats: From TCR beta sequences, most subjects' HLA-A and HLA-B alleles were reportedly predicted accurately. A later analysis associated 16,951 TCR beta sequences with HLA alleles at a 0.05 false discovery rate.

Notes on this clone: Antigen unknown.

Germline V CDR1 and CDR2: SNHLY, FYNNEI. The CDR3 runs 19 residues. Trimming took off 0 bases at V and 0 bases at J, with 15 bases between the two ends. Vbeta (60) and Jbeta (13) primers were used in the PCR. The assay was immunoSEQ multiplex PCR, and TCRdb's table has in-frame clones only and misses some. The sample carries roughly 120,000 clones, 79% recorded once. J is TRBJ2-6 and V is TRBV2; D is possibly TRBD1 (5 bases). This sequence originates from a woman under 30 in good health and CMV-seropositive. The sequenced sample consisted of PBMCs. The CDR3 nucleotides read TGTGCCAGCAGTGAAGCGCCAGGGTACCGTGACTCTGGGGCCAACGTCCTGACTTTC. Its protein product is CASSEAPGYRDSGANVLTF.